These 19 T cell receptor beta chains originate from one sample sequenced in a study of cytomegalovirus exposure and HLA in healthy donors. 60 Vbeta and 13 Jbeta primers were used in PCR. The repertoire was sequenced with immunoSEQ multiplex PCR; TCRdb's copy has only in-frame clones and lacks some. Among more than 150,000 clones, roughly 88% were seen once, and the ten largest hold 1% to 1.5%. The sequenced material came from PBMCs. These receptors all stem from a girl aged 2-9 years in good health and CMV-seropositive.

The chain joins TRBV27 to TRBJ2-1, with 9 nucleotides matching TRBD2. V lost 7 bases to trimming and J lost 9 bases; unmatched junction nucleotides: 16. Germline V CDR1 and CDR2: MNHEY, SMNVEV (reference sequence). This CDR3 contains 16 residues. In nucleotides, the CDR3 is TGTGCCAGCACCTTTTTACAGGCGGGAGGGCCGGGTGAGCAGTTCTTC. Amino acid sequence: CASTFLQAGGPGEQFF.

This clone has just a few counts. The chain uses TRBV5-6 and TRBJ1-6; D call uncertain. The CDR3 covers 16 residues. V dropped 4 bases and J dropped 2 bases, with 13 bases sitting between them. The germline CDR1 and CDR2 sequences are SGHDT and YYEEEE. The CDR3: CASSPGRVPYNSPLHF. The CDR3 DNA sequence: TGTGCCAGCAGCCCCGGGAGAGTCCCCTATAATTCACCCCTCCACTTT. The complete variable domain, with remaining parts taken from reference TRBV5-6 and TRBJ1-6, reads DAGVTQSPTHLIKTRGQQVTLRCSPKSGHDTVSWYQQALGQGPQFIFQYYEEEERQRGNFPDRFSGHQFPNYSSELNVNALLLGDSALYLCASSPGRVPYNSPLHFGNGTRLTVT.

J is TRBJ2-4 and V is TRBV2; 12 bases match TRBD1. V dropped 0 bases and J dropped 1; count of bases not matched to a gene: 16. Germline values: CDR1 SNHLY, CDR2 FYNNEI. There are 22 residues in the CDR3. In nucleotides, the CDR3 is TGTGCCAGCAGTGAAGCGCTTCAAACCTCTGGGACAGGGGGCCCGGCCAAAAACATTCAGTACTTC. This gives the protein CASSEALQTSGTGGPAKNIQYF.

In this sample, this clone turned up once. CDR3 DNA sequence: TGTGCCAGCAGCCCCGGGACTAGCGGCAACAATGAGCAGTTCTTC. It encodes CASSPGTSGNNEQFF. The genes are TRBV5-4 and TRBJ2-1; 11 nucleotides match TRBD2. Looked up from germline, CDR1 is SGHNT and CDR2 is YYREEE (reference sequence). The CDR3 spans 15 residues. Unmatched junction bases numbered 5, after V lost 4 bases and J lost 5 bases.

DNA for the CDR3: TGCAGCGTTGGATCAAGCACAGTCTCGTCTTCCTACGAGCAGTACTTC. Translated, it gives CSVGSSTVSSSYEQYF. The V call is TRBV29-1, the J call TRBJ2-7; no clear D. The V end lost 4 bases, the J end lost 1 base, and 20 bases lay between the germline ends. Per germline, CDR1 SQVTM and CDR2 ANQGSEA. This CDR3 comprises 16 residues.

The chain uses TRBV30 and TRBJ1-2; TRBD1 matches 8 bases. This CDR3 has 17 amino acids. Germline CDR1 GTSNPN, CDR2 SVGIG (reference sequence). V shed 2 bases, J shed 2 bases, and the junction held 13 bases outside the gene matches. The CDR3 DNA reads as TGTGCCTGGAGTCGGATACGCCAAGGACAGGGAAACTATGGCTACACCTTC. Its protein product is CAWSRIRQGQGNYGYTF.

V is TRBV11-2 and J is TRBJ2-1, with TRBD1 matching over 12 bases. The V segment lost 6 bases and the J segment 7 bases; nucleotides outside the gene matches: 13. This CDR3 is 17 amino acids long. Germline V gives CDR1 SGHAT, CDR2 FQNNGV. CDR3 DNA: TGTGCCAGCAGTTTCCCCACCGGGACAGGGGGCAAAAATGAGCAGTTCTTC. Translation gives CASSFPTGTGGKNEQFF.

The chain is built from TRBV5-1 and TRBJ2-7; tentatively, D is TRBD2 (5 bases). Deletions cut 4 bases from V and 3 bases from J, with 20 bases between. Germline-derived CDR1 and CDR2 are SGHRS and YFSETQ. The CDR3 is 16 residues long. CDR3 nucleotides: TGCGCCAGCAGCCCCTTTCCCAGCGGAGGTCACTACGAGCAGTACTTC. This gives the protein CASSPFPSGGHYEQYF.

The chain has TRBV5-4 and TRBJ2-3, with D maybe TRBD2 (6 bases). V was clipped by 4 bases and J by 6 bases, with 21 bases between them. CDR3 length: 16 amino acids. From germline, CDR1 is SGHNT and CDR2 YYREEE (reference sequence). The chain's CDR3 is CASSPRSGRRDDTQYF. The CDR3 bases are TGTGCCAGCAGCCCCAGAAGCGGGCGGCGGGATGATACGCAGTATTTT.

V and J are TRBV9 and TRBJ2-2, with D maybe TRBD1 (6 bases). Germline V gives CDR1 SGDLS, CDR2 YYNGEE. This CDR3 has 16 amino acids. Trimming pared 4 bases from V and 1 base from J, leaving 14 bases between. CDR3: CASSQGWTLNTGELFF. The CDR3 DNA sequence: TGTGCCAGCAGCCAGGGGTGGACTTTGAACACCGGGGAGCTGTTTTTT.

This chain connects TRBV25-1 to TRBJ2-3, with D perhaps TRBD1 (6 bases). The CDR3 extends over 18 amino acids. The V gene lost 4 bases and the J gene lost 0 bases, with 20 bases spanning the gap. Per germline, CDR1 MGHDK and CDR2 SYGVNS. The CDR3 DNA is TGTGCCAGCAGTGGCCCCTCTAGGACAGAAATTAGCACAGATACGCAGTATTTT. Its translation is CASSGPSRTEISTDTQYF.

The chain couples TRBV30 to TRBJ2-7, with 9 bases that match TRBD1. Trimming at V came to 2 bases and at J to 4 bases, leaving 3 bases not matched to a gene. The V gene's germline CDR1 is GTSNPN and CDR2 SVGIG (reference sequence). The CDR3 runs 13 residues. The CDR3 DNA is TGTGCCTGGAGTAGGGGACAGGGATACGAGCAGTACTTC. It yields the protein CAWSRGQGYEQYF.

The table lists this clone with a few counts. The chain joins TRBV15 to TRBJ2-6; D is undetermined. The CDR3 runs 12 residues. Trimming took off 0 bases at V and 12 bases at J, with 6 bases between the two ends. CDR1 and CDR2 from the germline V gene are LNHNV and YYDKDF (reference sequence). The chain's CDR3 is CATSRDSGVLTF. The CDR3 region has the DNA TGTGCCACCAGCAGAGATTCCGGCGTCCTGACTTTC.

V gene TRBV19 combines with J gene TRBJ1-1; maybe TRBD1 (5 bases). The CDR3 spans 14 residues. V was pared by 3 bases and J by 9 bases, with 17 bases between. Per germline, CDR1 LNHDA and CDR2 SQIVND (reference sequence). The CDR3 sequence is CASSILDGAGKAFF. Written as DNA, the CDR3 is TGTGCCAGTAGTATCCTGGATGGGGCAGGCAAAGCTTTCTTT. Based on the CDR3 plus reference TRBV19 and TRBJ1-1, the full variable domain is DGGITQSPKYLFRKEGQNVTLSCEQNLNHDAMYWYRQDPGQGLRLIYYSQIVNDFQKGDIAEGYSVSREKKESFPLTVTSAQKNPTAFYLCASSILDGAGKAFFGQGTRLTVV.

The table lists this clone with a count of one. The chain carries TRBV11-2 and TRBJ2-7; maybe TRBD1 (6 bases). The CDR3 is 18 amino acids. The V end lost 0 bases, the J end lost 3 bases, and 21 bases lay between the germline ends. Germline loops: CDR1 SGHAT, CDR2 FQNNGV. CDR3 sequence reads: CASSLDFPGQHTNYEQYF. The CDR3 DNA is TGTGCCAGCAGCTTAGATTTTCCTGGACAGCATACAAACTACGAGCAGTACTTC.

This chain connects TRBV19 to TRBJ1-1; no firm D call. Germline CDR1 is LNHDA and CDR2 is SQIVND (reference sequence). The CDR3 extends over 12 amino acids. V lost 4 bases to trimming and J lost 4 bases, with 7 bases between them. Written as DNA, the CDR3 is TGTGCCAGTAGTAGTCCTAGCACTGAAGCTTTCTTT. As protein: CASSSPSTEAFF.

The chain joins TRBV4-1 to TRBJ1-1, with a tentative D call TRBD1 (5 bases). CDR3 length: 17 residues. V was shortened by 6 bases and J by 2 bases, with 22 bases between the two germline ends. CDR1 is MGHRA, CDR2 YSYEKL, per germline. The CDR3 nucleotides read TGCGCCAGCAGGCGGGACGGGGGAACTCTTCTAAACACTGAAGCTTTCTTT. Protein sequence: CASRRDGGTLLNTEAFF.

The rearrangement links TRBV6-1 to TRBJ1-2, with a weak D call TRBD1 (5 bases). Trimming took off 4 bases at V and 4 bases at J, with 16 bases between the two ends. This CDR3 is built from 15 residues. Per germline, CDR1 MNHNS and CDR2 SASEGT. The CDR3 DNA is TGTGCCAGCAGTGGGGGCCGGGACTTTCTCTATGGCTACACCTTC. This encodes CASSGGRDFLYGYTF.

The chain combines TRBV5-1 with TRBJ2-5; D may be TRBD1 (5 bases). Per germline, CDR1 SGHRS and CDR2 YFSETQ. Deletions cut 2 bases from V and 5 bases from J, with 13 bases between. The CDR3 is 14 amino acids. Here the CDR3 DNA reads TGCGCCAGCAGCTTTGGGGCGAGTAGGGAGACCCAGTACTTC. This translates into CASSFGASRETQYF.